Shown below are 32 T cell receptor beta chains from a single sample sequenced in a study of a mutant IDH1 vaccine in newly diagnosed glioma. The method was immunoSEQ multiplex PCR; TCRdb's version includes in-frame clones alone and lacks a portion of them. The sample holds about 50,000 clones; about nine tenths are singletons and the top ten take around 2.5%. Time point indicated: baseline, week 1 (first vaccination visit). Regarding treatment: pre-vaccination baseline after standard-of-care therapy. The sample in question was PBMCs, obtained from a glioma patient treated with radiotherapy, temozolomide or both. The receptors here all came from a man aged 40-55 years with glioma.

The table lists this clone with a few counts. The CDR3 reads CASRISGNTEAFF. The DNA for the CDR3 is TGTGCCAGCAGGATTTCAGGTAACACTGAAGCTTTCTTT. The chain joins TRBV14 to TRBJ1-1; D is unclear. Trimming stripped 6 bases from V and 2 bases from J, with 10 bases between. Germline V CDR1 and CDR2: SGHDN, FVKESK. CDR3 length: 13 amino acids. The complete variable domain, with remaining parts taken from reference TRBV14 and TRBJ1-1, reads EAGVTQFPSHSVIEKGQTVTLRCDPISGHDNLYWYRRVMGKEIKFLLHFVKESKQDESGMPNNRFLAERTGGTYSTLKVQPAELEDSGVYFCASRISGNTEAFFGQGTRLTVV.

V is TRBV5-4 and J is TRBJ1-1; D gene uncertain. This CDR3 is built from 13 residues. Trimming stripped 4 bases from V and 0 bases from J, with 7 bases between. In germline, CDR1 is SGHNT, CDR2 YYREEE (reference sequence). CDR3 protein: CASSVDLNTEAFF. In nucleotides, the CDR3 is TGTGCCAGCAGCGTGGACCTGAACACTGAAGCTTTCTTT.

This rearrangement joins TRBV7-9 to TRBJ1-2; D is perhaps TRBD1 (6 bases). CDR3 length equals 15 residues. Germline values: CDR1 SEHNR, CDR2 FQNEAQ (reference sequence). V gave up 1 base and J gave up 9 bases, with 18 bases separating them. DNA of the CDR3: TGTGCCAGCAGCTTAGGAGTTTCAGGGGTCTTTCGCTACACCTTC. It is translated as CASSLGVSGVFRYTF.

V and J are TRBV5-1 and TRBJ2-3, with 8 bases that match TRBD2. This CDR3 comprises 15 residues. J lost 0 bases, V lost 3 bases, and 3 bases had no gene match. CDR1 and CDR2 from the germline V gene are SGHRS and YFSETQ. CDR3 residues: CASSSSGGSTDTQYF. CDR3 nucleotide sequence: TGCGCCAGCAGCTCCAGCGGGGGAAGCACAGATACGCAGTATTTT.

This clone is termed medium-sized. The chain uses TRBV15 and TRBJ2-1; 11 positions match TRBD2. CDR1 is LNHNV, CDR2 YYDKDF, per germline (reference sequence). Unmatched junction bases numbered 6, after V lost 2 bases and J lost 9 bases. CDR3 length: 15 residues. In DNA form, the CDR3 reads TGTGCCACCAGCAGAACTAGCGGGAGCTCGAGTGAGCAGTTCTTC. It yields the protein CATSRTSGSSSEQFF. Filled out from reference TRBV15 and TRBJ2-1, the complete variable domain reads DAMVIQNPRYQVTQFGKPVTLSCSQTLNHNVMYWYQQKSSQAPKLLFHYYDKDFNNEADTPDNFQSRRPNTSFCFLDIRSPGLGDTAMYLCATSRTSGSSSEQFFGPGTRLTVL.

J is TRBJ2-1 and V is TRBV18; D might be TRBD1 or TRBD2, each matching 5 bases. Germline values: CDR1 KGHSH, CDR2 LQKENI. The CDR3 sequence is 12 residues long. V was trimmed by 6 bases and J by 4 bases, leaving 7 bases between them. The CDR3 here is CASSREYNEQFF. CDR3 in DNA: TGTGCCAGCTCCAGGGAGTACAATGAGCAGTTCTTC. Full variable domain (rest looked up from reference TRBV18 and TRBJ2-1): NAGVMQNPRHLVRRRGQEARLRCSPMKGHSHVYWYRQLPEEGLKFMVYLQKENIIDESGMPKERFSAEFPKEGPSILRIQQVVRGDSAAYFCASSREYNEQFFGPGTRLTVL.

This sequence joins TRBV27 and TRBJ2-1; 10 bases match TRBD1. CDR3 length equals 16 residues. Germline CDR1 is MNHEY and CDR2 is SMNVEV (reference sequence). V shed 1 base, J shed 3 bases, and the junction held 3 bases outside the gene matches. The DNA for the CDR3 is TGTGCCAGCAGTTTATTCGGGACAGGGGTCTACAATGAGCAGTTCTTC. It codes for CASSLFGTGVYNEQFF.

The J gene is TRBJ1-2, the V gene TRBV6-5; D might be TRBD1 (6 bases). CDR1 is MNHEY and CDR2 is SVGAGI in the germline V gene. Trimming stripped 5 bases from V and 1 base from J, with 8 bases between. The CDR3 spans 13 residues. CDR3 in DNA: TGTGCCAGCAGTAAGGACAGTAACTATGGCTACACCTTC. Protein sequence: CASSKDSNYGYTF.

The genes are TRBV5-8 and TRBJ2-3; a possible D gene is TRBD2 (5 bases). Trimming cost V 0 bases and J 2 bases, with 13 bases left between them. The germline CDR1 and CDR2 sequences are SGHTS and YDEGEE. CDR3 length equals 16 residues. The chain's CDR3 is CASSLEGRAHTDTQYF. Here the CDR3 DNA reads TGTGCCAGCAGCTTGGAAGGGCGGGCCCACACAGATACGCAGTATTTT. The full variable domain, completed using reference TRBV5-8 and TRBJ2-3, is EAGVTQSPTHLIKTRGQQATLRCSPISGHTSVYWYQQALGLGLQFLLWYDEGEERNRGNFPPRFSGRQFPNYSSELNVNALELEDSALYLCASSLEGRAHTDTQYFGPGTRLTVL.

This clone appeared once. This chain connects TRBV19 to TRBJ1-2; no reliable D call. This CDR3 is built from 14 residues. Germline CDR1 LNHDA, CDR2 SQIVND (reference sequence). V was trimmed by 3 bases and J by 7 bases, leaving 15 bases between them. Here the CDR3 reads CASSMGLGTAGYTF. The DNA of the CDR3 is TGTGCCAGTAGTATGGGTCTCGGAACAGCTGGCTACACCTTC.

This rearrangement joins TRBV19 to TRBJ1-4; 8 nucleotides agree with TRBD1. V gave up 4 bases and J gave up 8 bases; unmatched junction bases: 9. The CDR3 has 15 residues. Germline lookup yields CDR1 LNHDA and CDR2 SQIVND (reference sequence). CDR3 region: CASSKRQGTGEKLFF. DNA of the CDR3: TGTGCCAGTAGTAAGCGACAGGGGACAGGAGAAAAACTGTTTTTT.

V is TRBV5-5 and J is TRBJ2-7; D is uncertain. This CDR3 has 15 amino acids. Looked up from germline, CDR1 is SGHKS and CDR2 is YYEKEE (reference sequence). V lost 0 bases and J lost 5, with 15 bases in between. In DNA, the CDR3 is TGTGCCAGCAGCTTGGCCGGCCAACGGGCCCACGAGCAGTACTTC. Translated, it gives CASSLAGQRAHEQYF.

The chain combines TRBV5-1 with TRBJ2-7; D is unresolved. The CDR3 is 15 amino acids. V lost 0 bases to trimming and J lost 3 bases, with 13 bases between them. Germline assignment: CDR1 SGHRS and CDR2 YFSETQ. CDR3 in amino acids: CASSLETSWIYEQYF. The CDR3 DNA is TGCGCCAGCAGCTTGGAAACGTCATGGATCTACGAGCAGTACTTC.

This sequence joins TRBV27 and TRBJ1-2, with TRBD1 identical over 7 bases. CDR1 and CDR2 from the germline V gene are MNHEY and SMNVEV (reference sequence). The CDR3 runs 12 residues. Trimming removed 7 bases from V and 8 bases from J; junction bases left unmatched: 7. CDR3 residues: CASINRGGGYTF. The CDR3 bases are TGTGCCAGCATCAACAGGGGCGGGGGCTACACCTTC.

The chain joins TRBV2 to TRBJ2-7; TRBD2 matches at 13 bases. J lost 3 bases, V lost 5 bases, and 7 bases had no gene match. The CDR3 sequence is 16 residues long. In germline, CDR1 is SNHLY, CDR2 FYNNEI. CDR3 residues: CASSPIRLAGGYEQYF. The CDR3 region has the DNA TGTGCCAGCAGTCCGATCAGACTAGCGGGGGGCTACGAGCAGTACTTC.

V is TRBV5-6 and J is TRBJ1-1; D not resolved. The V gene lost 4 bases and the J gene lost 0 bases, with 13 bases spanning the gap. This CDR3 has 15 residues. The germline gives CDR1 SGHDT, CDR2 YYEEEE. CDR3 amino acids: CASSTRRHLNTEAFF. Here the CDR3 DNA reads TGTGCCAGCAGCACCCGCAGGCACCTGAACACTGAAGCTTTCTTT. Together with reference TRBV5-6 and TRBJ1-1, the CDR3 gives the full variable domain: DAGVTQSPTHLIKTRGQQVTLRCSPKSGHDTVSWYQQALGQGPQFIFQYYEEEERQRGNFPDRFSGHQFPNYSSELNVNALLLGDSALYLCASSTRRHLNTEAFFGQGTRLTVV.

This chain joins TRBV7-9 and TRBJ2-5, with 10 bases that match TRBD2. V dropped 3 bases and J dropped 3; count of bases not matched to a gene: 4. Per the germline V gene, CDR1 is SEHNR and CDR2 is FQNEAQ (reference sequence). CDR3 size: 15 residues. CDR3 DNA sequence: TGTGCCAGCAGCTTCCTAGCGGGAGTAAAAGAGACCCAGTACTTC. Amino acids: CASSFLAGVKETQYF.

The chain is built from TRBV7-3 and TRBJ2-1, with 14 bases aligning to TRBD2. The germline V gene encodes CDR1 SGHTA and CDR2 FQGTGA. CDR3 length equals 15 residues. V dropped 4 bases and J dropped 13; count of bases not matched to a gene: 9. For the CDR3, the DNA is TGTGCCAGCAGCTCCCCGGGACTAGCGGGAGCTGGTCAGTTCTTC. Its protein product is CASSSPGLAGAGQFF.

V usage is TRBV7-6 and J usage is TRBJ2-5; D is ambiguous. Per the germline V gene, CDR1 is SGHVS and CDR2 is FNYEAQ. The V end was cut by 3 bases, the J end by 2 bases, with 7 bases between. The CDR3 length is 13 residues. The CDR3 is CASSFTEQETQYF. CDR3 coding DNA: TGTGCCAGCAGCTTTACGGAGCAAGAGACCCAGTACTTC.

The chain links TRBV6-5 to TRBJ1-2; D gene ambiguous. The germline V and J ends were trimmed by 0 bases and 8 bases, with 13 bases remaining between them. This CDR3 comprises 14 residues. The germline V gene has CDR1 MNHEY and CDR2 SVGAGI. The CDR3 nucleotides read TGTGCCAGCAGTTACTCGAAAGGTGGCGGCGGCTACACCTTC. Encoded protein: CASSYSKGGGGYTF.

This clone was recorded only once. The rearrangement links TRBV18 to TRBJ2-7; no clear D gene. The CDR3 has 12 amino acids. Between the trimmed V and J ends, which lost 6 bases and 2 bases, there was a span of 8 bases. Germline V gene lookup returns CDR1 KGHSH and CDR2 LQKENI. The CDR3 here is CASSPQPYEQYF. CDR3 bases: TGTGCCAGCTCGCCCCAACCCTACGAGCAGTACTTC. The entire variable domain, with the rest obtained from reference TRBV18 and TRBJ2-7, is as follows: NAGVMQNPRHLVRRRGQEARLRCSPMKGHSHVYWYRQLPEEGLKFMVYLQKENIIDESGMPKERFSAEFPKEGPSILRIQQVVRGDSAAYFCASSPQPYEQYFGPGTRLTVT.

The genes are TRBV6-1 and TRBJ2-3; 7 bases agree with TRBD1. The CDR3 loop spans 13 amino acids. Per germline, CDR1 MNHNS and CDR2 SASEGT. V was clipped by 8 bases and J by 2 bases; unmatched bases: 4. For the CDR3, the DNA is TGTGCCAGCCGGACAGGAGTCACAGATACGCAGTATTTT. As protein: CASRTGVTDTQYF.

The J gene is TRBJ2-7, the V gene TRBV5-1; 7 nucleotides align to TRBD2. Per the germline V gene, CDR1 is SGHRS and CDR2 is YFSETQ. The CDR3 runs to 15 residues. Trimming cost V 2 bases and J 1 base; bases outside gene matches: 6. CDR3 protein: CASSFGGESSYEQYF. In DNA, the CDR3 is TGCGCCAGCAGCTTTGGGGGGGAGTCATCCTACGAGCAGTACTTC.

The chain employs TRBV4-2 and TRBJ1-4; D may be TRBD1 (5 bases). V dropped 1 base and J dropped 8 bases, with 14 bases sitting between them. The CDR3 has 15 amino acids. Germline-derived CDR1 and CDR2 are LGHNA and YNFKEQ. CDR3 residues: CASSQVRGAEEKLFF. CDR3 bases: TGTGCCAGCAGCCAAGTCCGCGGGGCGGAAGAAAAACTGTTTTTT.

This rearrangement joins TRBV27 to TRBJ2-2; TRBD1 matches 9 bases. The CDR3 totals 14 residues. CDR1 and CDR2 from the germline V gene are MNHEY and SMNVEV (reference sequence). Unmatched junction bases numbered 1, after V lost 4 bases and J lost 4 bases. CDR3 DNA sequence: TGTGCCAGCAGTTGGACAGGGGTCACCGGGGAGCTGTTTTTT. This translates into CASSWTGVTGELFF.

The chain employs TRBV19 and TRBJ2-5; TRBD2 matches 15 bases. Germline V gives CDR1 LNHDA, CDR2 SQIVND (reference sequence). V was clipped by 6 bases and J by 2 bases; unmatched bases: 10. The CDR3 length is 18 residues. The CDR3 is CASRPGLAGGFGQETQYF. CDR3 sequence (DNA): TGTGCCAGTAGACCTGGACTAGCGGGAGGGTTTGGGCAAGAGACCCAGTACTTC.

The chain employs TRBV5-4 and TRBJ2-1, with TRBD2 matching over 10 bases. Trimming cost V 2 bases and J 4 bases; bases outside gene matches: 3. CDR1 is SGHNT, CDR2 YYREEE, per germline (reference sequence). The CDR3 extends over 15 amino acids. CDR3 nucleotide sequence: TGTGCCAGCAGCTTAACTAGCGGGATGTACAATGAGCAGTTCTTC. Translated: CASSLTSGMYNEQFF.

The rearrangement uses TRBV2 and TRBJ1-6; 12 bases fit TRBD1. Germline CDR1 reads SNHLY; CDR2 reads FYNNEI. Unmatched junction bases numbered 13, after V lost 11 bases and J lost 8 bases. The CDR3 length is 16 residues. CDR3 DNA sequence: TGTGCCTCCTCCAAACGGGACAGGGGGCTTTATTCACCCCTCCACTTT. Its translation is CASSKRDRGLYSPLHF.

The rearrangement links TRBV27 to TRBJ1-4; D not resolved. Germline-derived CDR1 and CDR2 are MNHEY and SMNVEV (reference sequence). Trimming left V 3 bases short and J 7 bases short, with 9 bases between. This CDR3 has 13 amino acids. CDR3 residues: CASSLTILEKLFF. CDR3 nucleotides: TGTGCCAGCAGTTTGACGATTCTTGAAAAACTGTTTTTT. The full variable domain, rest sourced from reference TRBV27 and TRBJ1-4, is EAQVTQNPRYLITVTGKKLTVTCSQNMNHEYMSWYRQDPGLGLRQIYYSMNVEVTDKGDVPEGYKVSRKEKRNFPLILESPSPNQTSLYFCASSLTILEKLFFGSGTQLSVL.

The CDR3 region has the DNA TGCGCCAGCAGCCCGGACGGAATCGATGGCTACACCTTC. Protein: CASSPDGIDGYTF. The genes are TRBV5-1 and TRBJ1-2; no clear D gene. The CDR3 has 13 residues. V was trimmed by 4 bases and J by 6 bases, leaving 13 bases between them. Germline CDR1 reads SGHRS; CDR2 reads YFSETQ.

The table lists this clone with a count of one. This chain joins TRBV1 and TRBJ2-7; no check of the table's D call, TRBD2, against the DNA was made. TRBV1 is a recognized pseudogene. This CDR3 has 16 amino acids. In nucleotides, the CDR3 is TGCACCAGCAGCCGGACTAGCGGGAGGATTTTCTCCGAGCAGTACTTC. Translating it yields CTSSRTSGRIFSEQYF.

The chain links TRBV5-4 to TRBJ2-7; 7 nucleotides agree with TRBD2. V dropped 0 bases and J dropped 4; count of bases not matched to a gene: 7. This CDR3 is built from 15 residues. Germline loops: CDR1 SGHNT, CDR2 YYREEE (reference sequence). In DNA form, the CDR3 reads TGTGCCAGCAGCTTGGTGGGGGGGGAATCTTACGAGCAGTACTTC. Translating gives CASSLVGGESYEQYF.